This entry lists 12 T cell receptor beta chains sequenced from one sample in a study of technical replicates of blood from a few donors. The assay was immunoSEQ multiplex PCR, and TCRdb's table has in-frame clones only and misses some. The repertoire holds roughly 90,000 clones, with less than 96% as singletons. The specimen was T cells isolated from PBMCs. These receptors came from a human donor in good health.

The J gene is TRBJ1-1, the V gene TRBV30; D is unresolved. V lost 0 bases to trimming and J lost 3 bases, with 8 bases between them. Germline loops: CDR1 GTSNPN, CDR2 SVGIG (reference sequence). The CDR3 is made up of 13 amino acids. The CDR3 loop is CAWSVRDYTEAFF. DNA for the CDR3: TGTGCCTGGAGTGTGAGGGATTACACTGAAGCTTTCTTT.

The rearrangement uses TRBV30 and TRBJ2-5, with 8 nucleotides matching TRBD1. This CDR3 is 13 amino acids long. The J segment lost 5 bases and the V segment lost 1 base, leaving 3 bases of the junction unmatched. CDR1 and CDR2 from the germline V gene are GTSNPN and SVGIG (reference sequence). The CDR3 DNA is TGTGCCTGGAGTGCAGGGGGCGCGGAGACCCAGTACTTC. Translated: CAWSAGGAETQYF. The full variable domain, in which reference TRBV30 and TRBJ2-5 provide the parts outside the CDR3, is SQTIHQWPATLVQPVGSPLSLECTVEGTSNPNLYWYRQAAGRGLQLLFYSVGIGQISSEVPQNLSASRPQDRQFILSSKKLLLSDSGFYLCAWSAGGAETQYFGPGTRLLVL.

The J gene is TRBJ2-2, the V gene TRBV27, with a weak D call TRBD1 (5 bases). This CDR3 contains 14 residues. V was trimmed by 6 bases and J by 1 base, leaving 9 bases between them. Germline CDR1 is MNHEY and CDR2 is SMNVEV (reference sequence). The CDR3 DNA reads TGTGCCAGCAGATTTACAGGGAACACCGGGGAGCTGTTTTTT. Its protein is CASRFTGNTGELFF.

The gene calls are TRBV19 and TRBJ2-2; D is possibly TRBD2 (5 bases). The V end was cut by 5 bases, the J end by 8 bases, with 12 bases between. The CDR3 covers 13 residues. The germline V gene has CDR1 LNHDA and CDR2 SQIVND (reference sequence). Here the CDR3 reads CASSVGLAGELFF. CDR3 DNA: TGTGCCAGTAGTGTGGGGTTAGCGGGGGAGCTGTTTTTT.

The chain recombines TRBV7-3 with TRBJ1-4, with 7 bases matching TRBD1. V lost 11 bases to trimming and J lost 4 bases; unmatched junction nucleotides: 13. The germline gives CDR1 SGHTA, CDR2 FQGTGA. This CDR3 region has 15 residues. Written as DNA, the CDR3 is TGTGCCTGCCAAAAACCAGGGGGATGTAATGAAAAACTGTTTTTT. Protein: CACQKPGGCNEKLFF.

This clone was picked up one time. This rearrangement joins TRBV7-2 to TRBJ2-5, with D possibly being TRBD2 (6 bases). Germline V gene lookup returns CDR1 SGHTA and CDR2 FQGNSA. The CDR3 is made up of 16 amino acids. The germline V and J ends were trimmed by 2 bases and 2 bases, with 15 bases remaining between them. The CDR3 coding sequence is TGTGCCAGCAGCTTACGACCGGGACTGGCTCAAGAGACCCAGTACTTC. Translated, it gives CASSLRPGLAQETQYF.

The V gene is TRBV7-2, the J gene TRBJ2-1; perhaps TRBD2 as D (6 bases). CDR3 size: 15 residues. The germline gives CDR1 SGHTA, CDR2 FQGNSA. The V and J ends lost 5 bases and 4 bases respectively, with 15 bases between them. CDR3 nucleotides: TGTGCCAGCAGCCTCCAGCACGGGGGATACAATGAGCAGTTCTTC. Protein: CASSLQHGGYNEQFF.

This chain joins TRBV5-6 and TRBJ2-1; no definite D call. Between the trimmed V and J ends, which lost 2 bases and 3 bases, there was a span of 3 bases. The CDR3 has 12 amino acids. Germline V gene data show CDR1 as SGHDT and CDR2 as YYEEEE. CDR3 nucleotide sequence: TGTGCCAGCAGCTTACTCTACAATGAGCAGTTCTTC. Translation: CASSLLYNEQFF.

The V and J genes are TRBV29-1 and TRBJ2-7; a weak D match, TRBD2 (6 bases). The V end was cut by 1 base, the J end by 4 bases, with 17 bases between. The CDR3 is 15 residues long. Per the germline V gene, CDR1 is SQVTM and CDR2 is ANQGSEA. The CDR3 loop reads CSVEGGDSRGYEQYF. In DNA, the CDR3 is TGCAGCGTTGAAGGTGGGGACTCCCGGGGGTACGAGCAGTACTTC.

The DNA of the CDR3 is TGTGCCAGCAGCCGGGACAGGGGGGTTTGGGGTGAGCAGTTCTTC. Protein: CASSRDRGVWGEQFF. V is TRBV14 and J is TRBJ2-1; 11 bases are a match to TRBD1. The CDR3 is made up of 15 amino acids. The trim removed 4 bases at V and 9 bases at J, leaving 8 bases unmatched. In germline, CDR1 is SGHDN, CDR2 FVKESK.

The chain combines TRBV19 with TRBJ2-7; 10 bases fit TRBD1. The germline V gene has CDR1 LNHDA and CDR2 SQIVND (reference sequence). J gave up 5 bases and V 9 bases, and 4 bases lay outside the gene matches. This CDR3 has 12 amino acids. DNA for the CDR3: TGTGCCAGCCGGGACAGGGGCCACGAGCAGTACTTC. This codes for CASRDRGHEQYF.

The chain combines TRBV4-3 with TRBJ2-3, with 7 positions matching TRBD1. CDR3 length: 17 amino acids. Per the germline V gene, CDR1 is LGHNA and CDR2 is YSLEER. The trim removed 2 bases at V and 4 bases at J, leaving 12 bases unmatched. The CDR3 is CASSQTTGLLVSDTQYF. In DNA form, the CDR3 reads TGCGCCAGCAGCCAAACGACAGGGCTGCTAGTATCAGATACGCAGTATTTT.